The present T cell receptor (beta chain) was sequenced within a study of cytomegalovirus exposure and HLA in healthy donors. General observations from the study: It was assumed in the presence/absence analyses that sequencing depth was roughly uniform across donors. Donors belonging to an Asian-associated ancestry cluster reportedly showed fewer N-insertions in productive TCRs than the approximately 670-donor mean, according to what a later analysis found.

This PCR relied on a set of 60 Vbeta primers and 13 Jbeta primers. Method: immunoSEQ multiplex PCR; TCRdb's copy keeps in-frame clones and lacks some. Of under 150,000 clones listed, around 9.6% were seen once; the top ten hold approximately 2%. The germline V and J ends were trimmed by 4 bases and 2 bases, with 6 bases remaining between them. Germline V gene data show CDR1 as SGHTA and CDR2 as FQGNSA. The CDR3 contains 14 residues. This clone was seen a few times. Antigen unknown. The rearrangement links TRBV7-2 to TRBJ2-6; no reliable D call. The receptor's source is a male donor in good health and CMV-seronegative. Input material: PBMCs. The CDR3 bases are TGTGCCAGCAGCTCCTTTACTGGGGCCAACGTCCTGACTTTC. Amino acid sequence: CASSSFTGANVLTF. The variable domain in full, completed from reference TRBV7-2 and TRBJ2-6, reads GAGVSQSPSNKVTEKGKDVELRCDPISGHTALYWYRQSLGQGLEFLIYFQGNSAPDKSGLPSDRFSAERTGGSVSTLTIQRTQQEDSAVYLCASSSFTGANVLTFGAGSRLTVL.